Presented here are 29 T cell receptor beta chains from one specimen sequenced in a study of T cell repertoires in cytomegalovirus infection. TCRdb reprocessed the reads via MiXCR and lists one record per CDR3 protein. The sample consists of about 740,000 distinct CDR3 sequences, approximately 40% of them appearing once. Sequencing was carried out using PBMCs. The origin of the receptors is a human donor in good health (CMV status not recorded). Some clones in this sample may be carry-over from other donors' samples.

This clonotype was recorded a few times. CDR3 in amino acids: CASSLITGGHYGYTF. The CDR3 DNA sequence: TGTGCCAGCAGCCTAATAACAGGGGGGCACTATGGCTACACCTTC. This chain joins TRBV6-1 and TRBJ1-2; 8 bases match TRBD1. Losses at the gene ends were 6 bases for V and 3 bases for J; bases not matched to a gene: 9. This CDR3 is 15 amino acids long. Per the germline V gene, CDR1 is MNHNS and CDR2 is SASEGT.

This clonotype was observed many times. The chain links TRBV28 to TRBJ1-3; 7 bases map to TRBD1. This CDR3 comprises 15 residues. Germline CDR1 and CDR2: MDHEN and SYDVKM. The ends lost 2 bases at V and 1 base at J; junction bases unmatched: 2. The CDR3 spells CASSLKTGSGNTIYF. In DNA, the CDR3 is TGTGCCAGCAGTTTAAAGACAGGGTCTGGAAACACCATATATTTT.

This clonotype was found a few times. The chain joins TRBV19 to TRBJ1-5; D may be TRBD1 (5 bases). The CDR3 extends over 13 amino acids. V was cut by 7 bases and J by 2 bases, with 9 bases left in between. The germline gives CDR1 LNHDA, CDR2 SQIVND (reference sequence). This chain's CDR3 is CASKVGGNQPQHF. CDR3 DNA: TGTGCCAGTAAAGTGGGGGGCAATCAGCCCCAGCATTTT.

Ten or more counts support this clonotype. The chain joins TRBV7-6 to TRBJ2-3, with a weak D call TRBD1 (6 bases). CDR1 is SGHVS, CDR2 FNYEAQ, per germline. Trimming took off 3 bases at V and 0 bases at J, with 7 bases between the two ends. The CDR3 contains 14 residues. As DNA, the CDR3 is TGTGCCAGCAGCTTCGGGACAAGCACAGATACGCAGTATTTT. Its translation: CASSFGTSTDTQYF.

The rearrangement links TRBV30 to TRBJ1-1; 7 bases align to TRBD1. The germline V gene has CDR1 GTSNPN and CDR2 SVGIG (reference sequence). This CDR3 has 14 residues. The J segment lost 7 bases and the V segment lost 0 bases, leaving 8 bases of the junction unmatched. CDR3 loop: CAWSVRTGSGEAFF. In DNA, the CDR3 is TGTGCCTGGAGTGTGAGGACAGGAAGCGGTGAAGCTTTCTTT.

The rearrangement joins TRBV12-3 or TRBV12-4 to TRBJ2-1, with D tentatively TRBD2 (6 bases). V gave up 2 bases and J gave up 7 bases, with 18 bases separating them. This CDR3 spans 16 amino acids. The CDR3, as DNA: TGTGCCAGCAGTTTACGGTCGGGGGTCTCCCCTAATGAGCAGTTCTTC. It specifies CASSLRSGVSPNEQFF.

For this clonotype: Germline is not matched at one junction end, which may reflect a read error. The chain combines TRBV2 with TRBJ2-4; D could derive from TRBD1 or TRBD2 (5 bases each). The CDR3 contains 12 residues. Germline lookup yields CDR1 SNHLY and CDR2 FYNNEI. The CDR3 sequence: CASSVRGTGKNF. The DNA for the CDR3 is TGTGCCAGCAGTGTCAGAGGGACGGGTAAAAACTTC.

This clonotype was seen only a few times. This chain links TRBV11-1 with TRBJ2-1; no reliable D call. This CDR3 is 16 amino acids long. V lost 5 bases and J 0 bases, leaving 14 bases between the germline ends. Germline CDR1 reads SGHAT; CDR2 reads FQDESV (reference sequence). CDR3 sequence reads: CASSRGPSSSYNEQFF. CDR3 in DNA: TGTGCCAGCAGCCGCGGACCGTCTAGCTCCTACAATGAGCAGTTCTTC.

This chain's CDR3 is CASSRGTAGGYEQYF. In DNA, the CDR3 is TGTGCCAGCAGCAGGGGGACAGCGGGTGGCTACGAGCAGTACTTC. The gene calls are TRBV5-6 and TRBJ2-7, with D perhaps TRBD1 (7 bases). With 4 bases removed from V and 3 bases from J, the gap between germline ends came to 17 bases. Germline lookup yields CDR1 SGHDT and CDR2 YYEEEE. The CDR3 length is 15 residues. Together with reference TRBV5-6 and TRBJ2-7, the CDR3 gives the full variable domain: DAGVTQSPTHLIKTRGQQVTLRCSPKSGHDTVSWYQQALGQGPQFIFQYYEEEERQRGNFPDRFSGHQFPNYSSELNVNALLLGDSALYLCASSRGTAGGYEQYFGPGTRLTVT.

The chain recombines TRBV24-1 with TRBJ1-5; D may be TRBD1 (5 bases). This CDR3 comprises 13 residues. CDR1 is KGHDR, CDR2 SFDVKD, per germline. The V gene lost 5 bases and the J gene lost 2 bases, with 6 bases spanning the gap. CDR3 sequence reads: CATSVGGNQPQHF. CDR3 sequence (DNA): TGTGCCACCAGTGTGGGGGGCAATCAGCCCCAGCATTTT.

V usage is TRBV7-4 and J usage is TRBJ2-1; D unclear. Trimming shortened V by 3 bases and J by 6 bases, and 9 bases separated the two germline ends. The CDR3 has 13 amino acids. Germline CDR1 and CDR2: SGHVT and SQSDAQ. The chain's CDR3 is CASSFFVGNEQFF. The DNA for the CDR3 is TGTGCCAGCAGCTTTTTCGTAGGCAATGAGCAGTTCTTC.

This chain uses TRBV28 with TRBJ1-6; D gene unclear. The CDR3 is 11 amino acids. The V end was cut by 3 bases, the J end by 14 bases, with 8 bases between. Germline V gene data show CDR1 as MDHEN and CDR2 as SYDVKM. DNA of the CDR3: TGTGCCAGCAGTTTGTTTACGTCCCTCCACTTT. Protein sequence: CASSLFTSLHF.

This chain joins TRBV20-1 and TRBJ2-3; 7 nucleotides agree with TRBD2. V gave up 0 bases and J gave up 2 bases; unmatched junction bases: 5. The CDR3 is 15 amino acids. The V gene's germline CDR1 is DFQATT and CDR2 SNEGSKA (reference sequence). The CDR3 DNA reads TGCAGTGCTAGAGACGGCGGGAGACTCACAGATACGCAGTATTTT. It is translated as CSARDGGRLTDTQYF.

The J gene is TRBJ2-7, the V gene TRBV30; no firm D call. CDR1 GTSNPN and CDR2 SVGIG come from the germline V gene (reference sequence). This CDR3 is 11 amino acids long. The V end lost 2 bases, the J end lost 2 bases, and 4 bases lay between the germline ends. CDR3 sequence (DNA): TGTGCCTGGAGTCTGACCTACGAGCAGTACTTC. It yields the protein CAWSLTYEQYF. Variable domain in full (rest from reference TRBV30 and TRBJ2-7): SQTIHQWPATLVQPVGSPLSLECTVEGTSNPNLYWYRQAAGRGLQLLFYSVGIGQISSEVPQNLSASRPQDRQFILSSKKLLLSDSGFYLCAWSLTYEQYFGPGTRLTVT.

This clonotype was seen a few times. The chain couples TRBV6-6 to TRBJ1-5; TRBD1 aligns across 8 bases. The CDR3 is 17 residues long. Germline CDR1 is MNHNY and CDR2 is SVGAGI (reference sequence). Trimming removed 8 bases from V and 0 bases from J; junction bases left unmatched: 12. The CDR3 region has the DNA TGTGCCAGCGAGTGGACAGGGACCCTTTATAGCAATCAGCCCCAGCATTTT. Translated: CASEWTGTLYSNQPQHF.

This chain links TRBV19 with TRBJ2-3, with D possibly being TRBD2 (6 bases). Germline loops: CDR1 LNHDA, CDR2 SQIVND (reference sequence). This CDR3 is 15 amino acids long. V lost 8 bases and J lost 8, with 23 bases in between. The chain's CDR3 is CASRPAGLRDGTQYF. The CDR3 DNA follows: TGTGCCAGTCGGCCCGCGGGACTCCGCGATGGTACGCAGTATTTT.

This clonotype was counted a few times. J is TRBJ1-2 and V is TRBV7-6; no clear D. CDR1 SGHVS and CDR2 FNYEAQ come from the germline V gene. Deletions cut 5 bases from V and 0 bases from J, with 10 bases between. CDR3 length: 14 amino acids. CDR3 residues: CASSPMASNYGYTF. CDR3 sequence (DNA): TGTGCCAGCAGCCCGATGGCTTCTAACTATGGCTACACCTTC.

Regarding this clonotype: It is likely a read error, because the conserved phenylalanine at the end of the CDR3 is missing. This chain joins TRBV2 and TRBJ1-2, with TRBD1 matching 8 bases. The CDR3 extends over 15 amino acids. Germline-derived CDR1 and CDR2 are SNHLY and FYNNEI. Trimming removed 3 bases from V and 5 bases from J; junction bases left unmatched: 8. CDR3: CASSDLAGGEYGYTL. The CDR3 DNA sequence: TGTGCCAGCAGTGATCTCGCAGGGGGCGAATATGGCTACACCTTA.

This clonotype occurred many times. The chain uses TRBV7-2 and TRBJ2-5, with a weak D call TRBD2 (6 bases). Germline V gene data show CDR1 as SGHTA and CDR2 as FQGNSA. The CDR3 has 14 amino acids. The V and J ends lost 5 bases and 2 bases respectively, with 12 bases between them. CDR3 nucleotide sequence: TGTGCCAGCAGCCCAGGCCGGGGGCAAGAGACCCAGTACTTC. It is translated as CASSPGRGQETQYF.

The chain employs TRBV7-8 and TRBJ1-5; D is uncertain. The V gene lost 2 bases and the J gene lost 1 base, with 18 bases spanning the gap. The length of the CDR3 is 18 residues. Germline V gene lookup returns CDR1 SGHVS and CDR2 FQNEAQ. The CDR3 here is CASSLRSLRSASNQPQHF. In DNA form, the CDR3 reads TGTGCCAGCAGCTTAAGGTCGTTGAGGAGCGCGAGCAATCAGCCCCAGCATTTT.

The CDR3 loop is CATSTGLEGAETQYF. CDR3 nucleotide sequence: TGTGCCACGTCAACGGGACTAGAGGGAGCGGAGACCCAGTACTTC. This chain connects TRBV10-3 to TRBJ2-5, with 8 bases lining up with TRBD2. Germline CDR1 ENHRY, CDR2 SYGVKD. Losses at the gene ends were 10 bases for V and 5 bases for J; bases not matched to a gene: 15. This CDR3 comprises 15 residues.

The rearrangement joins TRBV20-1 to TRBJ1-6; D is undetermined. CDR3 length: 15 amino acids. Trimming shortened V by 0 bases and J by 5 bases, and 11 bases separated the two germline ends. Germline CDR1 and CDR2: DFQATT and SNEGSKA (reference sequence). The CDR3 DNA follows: TGCAGTGCTAGAGAATCGGGCGGAAATAATTCACCCCTCCACTTT. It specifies CSARESGGNNSPLHF.

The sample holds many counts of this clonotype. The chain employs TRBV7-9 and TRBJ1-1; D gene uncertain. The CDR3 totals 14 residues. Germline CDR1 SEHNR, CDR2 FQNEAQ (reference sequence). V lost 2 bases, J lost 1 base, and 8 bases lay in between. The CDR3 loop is CASSLSPGNTEAFF. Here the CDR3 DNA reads TGTGCCAGCAGCTTATCACCAGGGAACACTGAAGCTTTCTTT. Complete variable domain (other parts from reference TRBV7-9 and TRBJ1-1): DTGVSQNPRHKITKRGQNVTFRCDPISEHNRLYWYRQTLGQGPEFLTYFQNEAQLEKSRLLSDRFSAERPKGSFSTLEIQRTEQGDSAMYLCASSLSPGNTEAFFGQGTRLTVV.

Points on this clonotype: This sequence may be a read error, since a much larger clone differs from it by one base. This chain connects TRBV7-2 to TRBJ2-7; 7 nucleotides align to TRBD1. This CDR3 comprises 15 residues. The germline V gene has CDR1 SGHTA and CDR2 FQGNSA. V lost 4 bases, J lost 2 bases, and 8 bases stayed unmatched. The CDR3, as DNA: TGTGCCAGCAGCTCGACAGGGCTGAGCCCCTACGAGCAGTACTTC. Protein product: CASSSTGLSPYEQYF.

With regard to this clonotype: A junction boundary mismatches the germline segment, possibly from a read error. In nucleotides, the CDR3 is TGTGCCAGCAGATACTCACTAGCGGGGGGCCAAGAGACCCAGTACTTC. Its translation: CASRYSLAGGQETQYF. The chain joins TRBV6-6 to TRBJ2-5; 12 bases line up with TRBD2. CDR3 size: 16 residues. Germline V CDR1 and CDR2: MNHNY, SVGAGI (reference sequence).

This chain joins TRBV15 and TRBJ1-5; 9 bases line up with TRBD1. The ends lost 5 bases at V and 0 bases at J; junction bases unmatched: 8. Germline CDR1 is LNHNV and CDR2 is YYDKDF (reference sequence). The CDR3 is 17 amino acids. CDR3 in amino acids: CATSFRQGDYSNQPQHF. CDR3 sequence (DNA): TGTGCCACCAGCTTTCGACAGGGGGACTATAGCAATCAGCCCCAGCATTTT.

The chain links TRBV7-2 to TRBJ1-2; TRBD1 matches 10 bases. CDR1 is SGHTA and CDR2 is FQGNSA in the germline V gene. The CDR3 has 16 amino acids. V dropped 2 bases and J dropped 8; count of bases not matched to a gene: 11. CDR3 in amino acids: CASSLSPGQGVGGYTF. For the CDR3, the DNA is TGTGCCAGCAGCTTAAGCCCCGGACAGGGGGTGGGAGGCTACACCTTC.

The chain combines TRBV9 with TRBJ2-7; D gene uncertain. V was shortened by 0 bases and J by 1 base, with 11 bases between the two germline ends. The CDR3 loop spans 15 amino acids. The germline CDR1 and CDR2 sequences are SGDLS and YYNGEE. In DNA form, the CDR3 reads TGTGCCAGCAGCGTAGGGCAGGCAGTATCCTACGAGCAGTACTTC. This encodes CASSVGQAVSYEQYF.

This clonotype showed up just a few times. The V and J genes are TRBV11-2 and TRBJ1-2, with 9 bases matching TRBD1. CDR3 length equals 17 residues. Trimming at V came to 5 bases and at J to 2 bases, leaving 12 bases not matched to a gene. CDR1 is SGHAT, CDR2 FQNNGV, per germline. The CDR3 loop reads CASSNRDRADLNYGYTF. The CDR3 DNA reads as TGTGCCAGCAGCAACCGGGACAGGGCGGATTTGAACTATGGCTACACCTTC. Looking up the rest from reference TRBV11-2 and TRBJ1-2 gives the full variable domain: EAGVAQSPRYKIIEKRQSVAFWCNPISGHATLYWYQQILGQGPKLLIQFQNNGVVDDSQLPKDRFSAERLKGVDSTLKIQPAKLEDSAVYLCASSNRDRADLNYGYTFGSGTRLTVV.